Following are 19 T cell receptor beta chains from one sample sequenced in a study of radiation and T cells in renal cell carcinoma. Assay used: immunoSEQ multiplex PCR; TCRdb lists only in-frame clones, some missing. The data show some 97,000 clones, 84% seen once. Time point of the sample: blood 4 weeks post-SBRT, at nephrectomy. Indicated treatment: 15 Gy SBRT to primary tumor, nephrectomy 4 weeks later. The sample here was blood, taken from a patient whose treatment included radiotherapy and nephrectomy. The receptors originated from a man in his 60s with renal cell carcinoma.

By sample share, this clone is medium-sized. The genes are TRBV9 and TRBJ2-5; TRBD2 matches 12 bases. The CDR3 covers 18 residues. V gave up 0 bases and J gave up 7 bases; unmatched junction bases: 13. Per the germline V gene, CDR1 is SGDLS and CDR2 is YYNGEE. The CDR3 nucleotides read TGTGCCAGCAGCGTAGGTCTAGCGGGAGGGCCGGGTCCCGCGACCCAGTACTTC. Translated, it gives CASSVGLAGGPGPATQYF. Full variable domain (remainder filled in from reference TRBV9 and TRBJ2-5): DSGVTQTPKHLITATGQRVTLRCSPRSGDLSVYWYQQSLDQGLQFLIQYYNGEERAKGNILERFSAQQFPDLHSELNLSSLELGDSALYFCASSVGLAGGPGPATQYFGPGTRLLVL.

This chain uses TRBV7-6 with TRBJ2-5; D is possibly TRBD1 (5 bases). The CDR3 has 15 residues. Germline lookup yields CDR1 SGHVS and CDR2 FNYEAQ. Trimming shortened V by 4 bases and J by 7 bases, and 19 bases separated the two germline ends. Written as DNA, the CDR3 is TGTGCCAGCAGCTCGTTAGTTAGGGGATCGGGGACCCAGTACTTC. This sequence encodes CASSSLVRGSGTQYF. The entire variable domain, with the rest obtained from reference TRBV7-6 and TRBJ2-5, is as follows: GAGVSQSPRYKVTKRGQDVALRCDPISGHVSLYWYRQALGQGPEFLTYFNYEAQQDKSGLPNDRFSAERPEGSISTLTIQRTEQRDSAMYRCASSSLVRGSGTQYFGPGTRLLVL.

This chain connects TRBV4-3 to TRBJ1-2; a weak D match, TRBD1 (5 bases). Looked up from germline, CDR1 is LGHNA and CDR2 is YSLEER. With 5 bases removed from V and 6 bases from J, the gap between germline ends came to 13 bases. This CDR3 is built from 13 residues. The CDR3 DNA is TGCGCCAGCAGCTTGGTTGGGGGGGATGGCTACACCTTC. Protein sequence: CASSLVGGDGYTF.

This clone was counted once. This chain joins TRBV18 and TRBJ1-3; D uncertain. V dropped 8 bases and J dropped 7 bases, with 21 bases sitting between them. The CDR3 length is 15 residues. Germline CDR1 and CDR2: KGHSH and LQKENI. The CDR3 loop reads CASPRAGIMSNTIYF. DNA for the CDR3: TGTGCCAGCCCCAGAGCAGGAATTATGTCTAACACCATATATTTT.

The rearrangement links TRBV2 to TRBJ2-2, with 11 bases lining up with TRBD2. This CDR3 is 15 amino acids long. Germline trimming cut 7 bases from V and 2 bases from J; bases unmatched to any gene: 3. Germline V gene sequence: CDR1 SNHLY, CDR2 FYNNEI. The CDR3 spells CASKGTSGNTGELFF. Written as DNA, the CDR3 is TGTGCCAGCAAAGGGACTAGCGGTAACACCGGGGAGCTGTTTTTT.

The chain employs TRBV4-3 and TRBJ1-5; the D gene is possibly TRBD1 (5 bases). The CDR3 runs to 14 residues. V gave up 1 base and J gave up 6 bases, with 10 bases separating them. Germline V gene lookup returns CDR1 LGHNA and CDR2 YSLEER. CDR3 nucleotide sequence: TGCGCCAGCAGCCAAGCTGCTGGGGGTCAGCCCCAGCATTTT. Translated: CASSQAAGGQPQHF.

The J gene is TRBJ2-5, the V gene TRBV10-3; D is unresolved. This CDR3 spans 13 amino acids. Germline V lookup: CDR1 ENHRY, CDR2 SYGVKD. Trimming took off 3 bases at V and 2 bases at J, with 7 bases between the two ends. CDR3 nucleotide sequence: TGTGCCATCAGTGACAGGCCGCAAGAGACCCAGTACTTC. Protein product: CAISDRPQETQYF.

The genes are TRBV19 and TRBJ1-4, with D unresolved. Germline V CDR1 and CDR2: LNHDA, SQIVND (reference sequence). Deletions cut 3 bases from V and 2 bases from J, with 10 bases between. The CDR3 loop spans 15 amino acids. The CDR3 nucleotides read TGTGCCAGTAGTATCCCCGGAGGCACTAATGAAAAACTGTTTTTT. Protein product: CASSIPGGTNEKLFF.

V and J are TRBV19 and TRBJ2-5; D is possibly TRBD2 (6 bases). In germline, CDR1 is LNHDA, CDR2 SQIVND (reference sequence). This CDR3 has 16 residues. The V gene lost 1 base and the J gene lost 2 bases, with 14 bases spanning the gap. The CDR3 coding sequence is TGTGCCAGTAGTATAGGAAGCCAGGCGGGGCAAGAGACCCAGTACTTC. Translating it yields CASSIGSQAGQETQYF.

This clone was seen once. The chain uses TRBV10-3 and TRBJ2-5, with 14 bases matching TRBD2. Matching the DNA end better, TRBJ2-7 makes the J call doubtful. This CDR3 contains 13 residues. CDR1 is ENHRY and CDR2 is SYGVKD in the germline V gene. The CDR3 reads CAGRLAGGVEQYF. Written as DNA, the CDR3 is TGTGCCGGACGACTAGCGGGAGGGGTCGAGCAGTACTTC.

The chain carries TRBV6-4 and TRBJ2-5; 10 bases map to TRBD1. Looked up from germline, CDR1 is MRHNA and CDR2 is SNTAGT. This CDR3 is built from 14 residues. Trimming took 5 bases from V and 8 from J; bases not matched to a gene: 8. The CDR3 loop is CASSKRDRGDTQYF. Here the CDR3 DNA reads TGTGCCAGCAGTAAACGGGACAGGGGTGATACCCAGTACTTC.

The chain joins TRBV5-1 to TRBJ2-7; D is uncertain. The CDR3 spans 14 residues. V lost 1 base and J 3 bases, leaving 11 bases between the germline ends. The germline V gene encodes CDR1 SGHRS and CDR2 YFSETQ. CDR3 amino acids: CASSLRIAGYEQYF. CDR3 in DNA: TGCGCCAGCAGCTTGAGGATAGCTGGCTACGAGCAGTACTTC.

V and J are TRBV7-2 and TRBJ1-2; tentative D call: TRBD1 (6 bases). Per germline, CDR1 SGHTA and CDR2 FQGNSA. CDR3 length equals 14 residues. Trimming left V 0 bases short and J 8 bases short, with 13 bases between. CDR3 DNA: TGTGCCAGCAGCTTAGCCGGACAGCCGGGAGGCTACACCTTC. Residues: CASSLAGQPGGYTF.

The J gene is TRBJ2-1, the V gene TRBV27, with unresolved D. Germline V gene sequence: CDR1 MNHEY, CDR2 SMNVEV (reference sequence). Deletions cut 2 bases from V and 2 bases from J, with 13 bases between. The CDR3 has 16 amino acids. CDR3 DNA sequence: TGTGCCAGCAGTTTAACGGGTGTTAGGGCCTACAATGAGCAGTTCTTC. Protein: CASSLTGVRAYNEQFF.

CDR3 sequence reads: CASSMGQGKTYEQYF. CDR3 sequence (DNA): TGTGCCAGTAGTATGGGACAGGGGAAGACCTACGAGCAGTACTTC. This chain joins TRBV19 and TRBJ2-7; 10 bases map to TRBD1. The CDR3 has 15 residues. The germline V gene has CDR1 LNHDA and CDR2 SQIVND (reference sequence). V was pared by 3 bases and J by 2 bases, with 4 bases of the junction left unmatched.

The genes are TRBV28 and TRBJ1-2; 8 positions match TRBD1. The CDR3 spans 14 residues. The V and J ends lost 5 bases and 4 bases, in that order; junction bases with no gene match: 6. Germline loops: CDR1 MDHEN, CDR2 SYDVKM. The CDR3 protein is CASSTQTGAYGYTF. CDR3 DNA: TGTGCCAGCAGTACTCAGACAGGGGCCTATGGCTACACCTTC.

The CDR3 reads CASSLNLPGALLSGYTF. As DNA, the CDR3 is TGTGCCAGCAGCTTAAACCTCCCGGGCGCCCTATTAAGCGGCTACACCTTC. V usage is TRBV7-2 and J usage is TRBJ1-2; D call uncertain. Trimming pared 2 bases from V and 8 bases from J, leaving 24 bases between. CDR1 and CDR2 from the germline V gene are SGHTA and FQGNSA. CDR3 size: 17 residues.

The chain joins TRBV9 to TRBJ2-3, with D hard to call. The DNA matches TRBJ1-5 better at its end, which makes the J call doubtful. Germline V gene sequence: CDR1 SGDLS, CDR2 YYNGEE. CDR3 size: 16 residues. The CDR3 loop reads CASSPDRTTGIGTQHF. CDR3 coding DNA: TGTGCCAGCAGCCCTGACCGTACTACCGGGATTGGTACGCAGCATTTT.

The count of this clone is one. The rearrangement joins TRBV2 to TRBJ2-3; D is perhaps TRBD2 (6 bases). V lost 5 bases and J 6 bases, leaving 15 bases between the germline ends. Germline CDR1 and CDR2: SNHLY and FYNNEI. CDR3 length equals 14 residues. In DNA, the CDR3 is TGTGCCAGCAGTCCCGGAGGGCAGATGGATACGCAGTATTTT. As protein: CASSPGGQMDTQYF.